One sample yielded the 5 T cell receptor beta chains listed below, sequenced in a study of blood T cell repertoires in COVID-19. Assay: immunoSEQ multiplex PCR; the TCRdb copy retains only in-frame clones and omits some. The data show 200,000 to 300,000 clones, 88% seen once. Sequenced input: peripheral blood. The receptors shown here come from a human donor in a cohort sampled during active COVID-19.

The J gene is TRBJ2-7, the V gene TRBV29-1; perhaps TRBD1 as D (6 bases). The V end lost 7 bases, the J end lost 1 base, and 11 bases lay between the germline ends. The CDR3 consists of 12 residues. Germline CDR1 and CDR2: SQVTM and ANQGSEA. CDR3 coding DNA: TGCAGCGGCAGCACAGGGTCCTACGAGCAGTACTTC. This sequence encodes CSGSTGSYEQYF.

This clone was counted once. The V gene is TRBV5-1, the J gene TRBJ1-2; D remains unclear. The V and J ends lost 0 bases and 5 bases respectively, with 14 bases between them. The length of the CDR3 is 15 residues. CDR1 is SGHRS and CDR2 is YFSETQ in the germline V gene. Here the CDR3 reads CASSLDFGSPYGYTF. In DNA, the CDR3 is TGCGCCAGCAGCTTGGATTTCGGGAGTCCGTATGGCTACACCTTC.

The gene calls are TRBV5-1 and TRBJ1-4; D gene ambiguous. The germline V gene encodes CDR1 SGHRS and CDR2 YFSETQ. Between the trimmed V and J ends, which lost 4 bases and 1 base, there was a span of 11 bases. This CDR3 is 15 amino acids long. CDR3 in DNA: TGCGCCAGCAGCCCTGGAGGTCTAACTAATGAAAAACTGTTTTTT. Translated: CASSPGGLTNEKLFF.

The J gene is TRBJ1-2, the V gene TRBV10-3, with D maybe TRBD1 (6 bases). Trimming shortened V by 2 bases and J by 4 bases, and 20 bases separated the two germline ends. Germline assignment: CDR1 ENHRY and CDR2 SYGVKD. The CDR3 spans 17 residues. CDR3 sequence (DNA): TGTGCCATCAGTGAGGGTAGAGGTGACAGGAGATCCTATGGCTACACCTTC. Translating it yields CAISEGRGDRRSYGYTF.

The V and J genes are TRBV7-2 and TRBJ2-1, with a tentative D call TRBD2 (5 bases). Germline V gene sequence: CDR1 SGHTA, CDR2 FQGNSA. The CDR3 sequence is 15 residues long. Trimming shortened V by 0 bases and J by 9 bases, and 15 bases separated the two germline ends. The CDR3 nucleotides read TGTGCCAGCAGCTTAGCTCCATCCCCGGGGAGTGAGCAGTTCTTC. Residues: CASSLAPSPGSEQFF.